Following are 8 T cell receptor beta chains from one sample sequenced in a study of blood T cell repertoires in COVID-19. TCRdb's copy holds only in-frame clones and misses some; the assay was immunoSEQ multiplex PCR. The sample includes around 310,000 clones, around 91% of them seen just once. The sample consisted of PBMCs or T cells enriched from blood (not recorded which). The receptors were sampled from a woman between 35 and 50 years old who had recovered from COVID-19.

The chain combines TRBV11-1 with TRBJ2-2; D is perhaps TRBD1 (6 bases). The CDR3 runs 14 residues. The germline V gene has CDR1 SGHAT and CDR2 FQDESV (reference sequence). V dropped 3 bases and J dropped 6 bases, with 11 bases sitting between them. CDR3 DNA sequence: TGTGCCAGCAGCTTTAGGACAGTCTCCGGGGAGCTGTTTTTT. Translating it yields CASSFRTVSGELFF.

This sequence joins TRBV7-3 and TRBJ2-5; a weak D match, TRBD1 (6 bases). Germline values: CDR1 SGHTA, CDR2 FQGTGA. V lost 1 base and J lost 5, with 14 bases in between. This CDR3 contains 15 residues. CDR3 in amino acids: CASSLMAGAVETQYF. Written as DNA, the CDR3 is TGTGCCAGCAGCTTAATGGCAGGGGCCGTCGAGACCCAGTACTTC.

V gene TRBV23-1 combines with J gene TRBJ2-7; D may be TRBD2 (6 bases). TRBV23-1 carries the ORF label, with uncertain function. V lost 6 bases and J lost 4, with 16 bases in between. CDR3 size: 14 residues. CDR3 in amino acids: CASSPGGAKYEQYF. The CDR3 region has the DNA TGCGCCAGCAGCCCAGGAGGGGCCAAGTACGAGCAGTACTTC.

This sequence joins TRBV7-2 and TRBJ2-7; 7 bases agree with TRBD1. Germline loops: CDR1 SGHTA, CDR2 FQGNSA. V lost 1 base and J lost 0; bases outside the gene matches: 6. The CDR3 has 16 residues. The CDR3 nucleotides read TGTGCCAGCAGCTTAGGGTCCAGGGGGAGCTCCTACGAGCAGTACTTC. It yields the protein CASSLGSRGSSYEQYF.

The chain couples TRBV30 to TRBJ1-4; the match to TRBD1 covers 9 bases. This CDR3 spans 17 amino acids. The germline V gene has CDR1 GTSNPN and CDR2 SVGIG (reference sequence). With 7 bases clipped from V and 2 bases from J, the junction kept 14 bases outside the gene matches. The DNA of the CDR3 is TGTGCCTTTGACTTCTTACAGGGGGCGACGACTAATGAAAAACTGTTTTTT. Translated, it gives CAFDFLQGATTNEKLFF.

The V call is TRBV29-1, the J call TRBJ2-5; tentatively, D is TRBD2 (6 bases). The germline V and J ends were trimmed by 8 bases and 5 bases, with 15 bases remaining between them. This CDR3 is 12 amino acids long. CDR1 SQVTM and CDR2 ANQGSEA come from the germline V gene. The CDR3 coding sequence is TGCAGCACAACTAGCAGTCGGGAGACCCAGTACTTC. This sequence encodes CSTTSSRETQYF.

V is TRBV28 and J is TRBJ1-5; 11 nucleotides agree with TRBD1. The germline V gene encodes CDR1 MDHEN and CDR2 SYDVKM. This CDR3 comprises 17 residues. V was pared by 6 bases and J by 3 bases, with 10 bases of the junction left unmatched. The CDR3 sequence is CASSPYWDRGNNQPQHF. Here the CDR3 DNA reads TGTGCCAGCAGCCCGTACTGGGACAGGGGGAACAATCAGCCCCAGCATTTT.

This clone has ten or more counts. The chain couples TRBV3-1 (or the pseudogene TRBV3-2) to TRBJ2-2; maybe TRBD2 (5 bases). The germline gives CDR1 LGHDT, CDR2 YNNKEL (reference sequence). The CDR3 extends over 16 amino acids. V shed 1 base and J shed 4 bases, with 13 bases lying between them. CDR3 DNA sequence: TGTGCCAGCAGCCAAGGCGAGGGTTCGAGCACCGGGGAGCTGTTTTTT. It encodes CASSQGEGSSTGELFF.